This T cell receptor beta chain was identified during a study of blood T cell repertoires in COVID-19. Study-level information: Whether acute or convalescent, the COVID-19 samples came from the United States, Italy and Spain.

The length of the CDR3 is 15 residues. V trimming: 6 bases; J trimming: 0 bases; junction bases outside the gene matches: 4. Per germline, CDR1 MNHEY and CDR2 SMNVEV (reference sequence). Per the original data handling: Amplification of reference gene primers provided the estimated nucleated cell counts. The data were produced by immunoSEQ multiplex PCR, yet TCRdb's version contains in-frame clones alone and is incomplete. Clone size and the V and J calls come from that table; the DNA yielded D and trimming. This table has some 200,000 clones, around 84% appearing once. The sequence came from a woman aged 40 to 55 who had recovered from COVID-19. Sequencing was performed on peripheral blood. The chain couples TRBV27 to TRBJ2-2; TRBD2 matches 7 bases. CDR3 sequence reads: CASRWGGANTGELFF. For the CDR3, the DNA is TGTGCCAGCAGGTGGGGGGGGGCGAACACCGGGGAGCTGTTTTTT.